Listed below are T cell receptor beta chains from one sample, sequenced in a study of blood T cells in healthy people across ages. Each CDR3 protein is one row after TCRdb ran MiXCR on the 5' RACE reads. The data show approximately 1.5 million distinct CDR3 sequences, 30% to 35% seen once. Sequencing was carried out using blood. These receptors originate from a young woman in good health. Each CDR3 is given with its conserved first and last residue. The D gene is left open where the match is weak. Some rows have no size entry. The others give once, few or many, or a class for an expanded clone.

j_gene: TRBJ2-7; abundance: many; d_gene: TRBD2; v_gene: TRBV20-1; CDR3aa: CSAMGDYAYEQYF; CDR3nt: TGCAGTGCTATGGGGGACTACGCCTACGAGCAGTACTTC
j_gene: TRBJ2-7; abundance: many; d_gene: NA; v_gene: TRBV7-2; CDR3aa: CASSFGRGGTYEQYF; CDR3nt: TGTGCCAGCAGCTTCGGTAGGGGTGGGACCTACGAGCAGTACTTC
j_gene: TRBJ2-7; abundance: few; d_gene: TRBD1; v_gene: TRBV24-1; CDR3aa: CAASDSAAGTGAYEQYF; CDR3nt: TGTGCCGCCAGTGATTCGGCCGCCGGGACAGGGGCCTACGAGCAGTACTTC
j_gene: TRBJ1-2; abundance: NA; d_gene: NA; v_gene: TRBV6-2/TRBV6-3; CDR3aa: CASSEDYRDSDYGYTF; CDR3nt: TGTGCCAGCAGCGAGGACTACAGGGATTCCGACTATGGCTACACCTTC
j_gene: TRBJ2-3; abundance: NA; d_gene: NA; v_gene: TRBV2; CDR3aa: CASSEPAPRYF; CDR3nt: TGTGCCAGCAGTGAACCAGCCCCCAGGTATTTT
j_gene: TRBJ2-1; abundance: few; d_gene: TRBD2; v_gene: TRBV10-3; CDR3aa: CASDRGGSYNEQFF; CDR3nt: TGTGCCTCGGATCGGGGGGGCTCCTACAATGAGCAGTTCTTC
j_gene: TRBJ2-3; abundance: few; d_gene: TRBD1; v_gene: TRBV24-1; CDR3aa: CATSDRTGGTDTQYF; CDR3nt: TGTGCCACCAGTGATCGGACAGGGGGCACAGATACGCAGTATTTT
j_gene: TRBJ1-1; abundance: once; d_gene: TRBD1; v_gene: TRBV7-2; CDR3aa: CASSQRQGGMGTEAFF; CDR3nt: TGTGCCAGCAGCCAAAGACAGGGGGGCATGGGCACTGAAGCTTTCTTT
j_gene: TRBJ1-6; abundance: few; d_gene: NA; v_gene: TRBV4-1; CDR3aa: CASSQDGTYNSPLHF; CDR3nt: TGCGCCAGCAGCCAAGATGGGACCTATAATTCACCCCTCCACTTT
j_gene: TRBJ2-3; abundance: NA; d_gene: NA; v_gene: TRBV7-9; CDR3aa: CASSLAGKSSTDTQYF; CDR3nt: TGTGCCAGCAGCTTAGCGGGGAAATCTAGCACAGATACGCAGTATTTT
j_gene: TRBJ2-3; abundance: NA; d_gene: NA; v_gene: TRBV5-1; CDR3aa: CASRDGRTDTQYF; CDR3nt: TGCGCCAGCAGAGACGGTCGCACAGATACGCAGTATTTT
j_gene: TRBJ2-4; abundance: once; d_gene: NA; v_gene: TRBV25-1; CDR3aa: CASSAAQGTKNIQYF; CDR3nt: TGTGCCAGCAGTGCCGCACAGGGCACCAAAAACATTCAGTACTTC
j_gene: TRBJ2-3; abundance: NA; d_gene: NA; v_gene: TRBV4-1; CDR3aa: CASSQDEHHPVTDTQYF; CDR3nt: TGCGCCAGCAGCCAAGATGAGCATCACCCCGTCACAGATACGCAGTATTTT
j_gene: TRBJ2-7; abundance: NA; d_gene: NA; v_gene: TRBV7-6; CDR3aa: CASSPISPYEQYF; CDR3nt: TGTGCCAGCAGCCCTATCAGTCCCTACGAGCAGTACTTC
j_gene: TRBJ2-5; abundance: NA; d_gene: NA; v_gene: TRBV6-5; CDR3aa: CASRTTFGETQYF; CDR3nt: TGTGCCAGCAGGACGACGTTCGGGGAGACCCAGTACTTC
j_gene: TRBJ2-5; abundance: NA; d_gene: TRBD1; v_gene: TRBV5-1; CDR3aa: CASGDRERRETQYF; CDR3nt: TGCGCCAGCGGCGACAGGGAGAGGCGAGAGACCCAGTACTTC
j_gene: TRBJ1-2; abundance: NA; d_gene: NA; v_gene: TRBV20-1; CDR3aa: CSASLGSYGYTF; CDR3nt: TGCAGTGCTTCGCTGGGGTCCTATGGCTACACCTTC
j_gene: TRBJ2-7; abundance: NA; d_gene: TRBD2; v_gene: TRBV5-1; CDR3aa: CASSFTSGDSYEQYF; CDR3nt: TGCGCCAGCAGCTTTACTAGCGGGGACTCCTACGAGCAGTACTTC
j_gene: TRBJ2-1; abundance: few; d_gene: NA; v_gene: TRBV5-5; CDR3aa: CASSPRERTYNEQFF; CDR3nt: TGTGCCAGCAGCCCAAGGGAGAGAACTTACAATGAGCAGTTCTTC
j_gene: TRBJ1-2; abundance: few; d_gene: NA; v_gene: TRBV10-3; CDR3aa: CAISDLLTGLYGYTF; CDR3nt: TGTGCCATCAGTGACCTCCTGACAGGATTGTATGGCTACACCTTC
j_gene: TRBJ2-1; abundance: NA; d_gene: TRBD2; v_gene: TRBV20-1; CDR3aa: CSSTSGGLVDEQFF; CDR3nt: TGCAGCTCGACTAGCGGGGGGCTGGTGGATGAGCAGTTCTTC
j_gene: TRBJ2-3; abundance: NA; d_gene: NA; v_gene: TRBV9; CDR3aa: CASSVGLSTSTDTQYF; CDR3nt: TGTGCCAGCAGCGTAGGTCTTTCCACTTCCACAGATACGCAGTATTTT
j_gene: TRBJ2-1; abundance: NA; d_gene: NA; v_gene: TRBV30; CDR3aa: CAWSFTGTTEQFF; CDR3nt: TGTGCCTGGAGTTTCACCGGGACGACTGAGCAGTTCTTC
j_gene: TRBJ2-5; abundance: many; d_gene: NA; v_gene: TRBV11-2; CDR3aa: CASTLGGGKTQYF; CDR3nt: TGTGCCAGCACCCTGGGGGGCGGGAAGACCCAGTACTTC
j_gene: TRBJ2-7; abundance: few; d_gene: NA; v_gene: TRBV6-1; CDR3aa: CASSVFLAEQYF; CDR3nt: TGTGCCAGCAGTGTTTTTTTGGCCGAGCAGTACTTC
j_gene: TRBJ2-1; abundance: few; d_gene: NA; v_gene: TRBV3-1; CDR3aa: CASSQGQALSFWEQFF; CDR3nt: TGTGCCAGCAGCCAAGGGCAGGCCCTATCCTTCTGGGAGCAGTTCTTC
j_gene: TRBJ2-3; abundance: NA; d_gene: NA; v_gene: TRBV7-2; CDR3aa: CASSLDWDTPWETQYF; CDR3nt: TGTGCCAGCAGCTTAGATTGGGACACCCCGTGGGAGACGCAGTATTTT
j_gene: TRBJ1-1; abundance: few; d_gene: NA; v_gene: TRBV29-1; CDR3aa: CSVRQTTYVEAFF; CDR3nt: TGCAGCGTTCGGCAGACGACGTACGTTGAAGCTTTCTTT
j_gene: TRBJ1-1; abundance: few; d_gene: NA; v_gene: TRBV20-1; CDR3aa: CSASAGGMNTEAFF; CDR3nt: TGCAGTGCTAGTGCCGGAGGGATGAACACTGAAGCTTTCTTT
j_gene: TRBJ2-3; abundance: NA; d_gene: TRBD2; v_gene: TRBV4-1; CDR3aa: CASSQDLAGGALGTDTQYF; CDR3nt: TGCGCCAGCAGCCAAGATCTAGCGGGAGGGGCCCTGGGCACAGATACGCAGTATTTT
j_gene: TRBJ1-2; abundance: NA; d_gene: NA; v_gene: TRBV20-1; CDR3aa: CSARGVTPMNGGYTF; CDR3nt: TGCAGTGCTAGAGGGGTGACCCCTATGAATGGAGGCTACACCTTC
j_gene: TRBJ1-6; abundance: NA; d_gene: NA; v_gene: TRBV6-5; CDR3aa: CASSFSGSPLHF; CDR3nt: TGTGCCAGCAGTTTCAGTGGTTCACCCCTCCACTTT
j_gene: TRBJ2-7; abundance: NA; d_gene: NA; v_gene: TRBV12-3/TRBV12-4; CDR3aa: CASSKSSGLEQYF; CDR3nt: TGTGCCAGCAGTAAGAGTTCTGGGCTCGAGCAGTACTTC